This T cell receptor beta chain was profiled in a study of shared clonotypes between healthy human individuals (dated by TCRdb to the early 2020s). Notes on the research overall: Three men and a couple of women, aged 18 to 49 years, made up the cohort. To increase sequencing depth and limit assay-specific biases, TCR repertoire library preparation and sequencing were carried out by different laboratories using diverse techniques. The study deeply sequenced blood TCR repertoires of five healthy adults to estimate repertoire size and the extent of clonotype sharing between individuals. For each donor, three plates each were used for CD4 naive and CD4 memory, two plates were used for CD8 naive, and one plate was used for CD8 memory. Each donor's leukapheresis produced roughly between about 0.8 and 10 billion PBMCs. The paper as a whole reports these results and caveats: The genetic and exposure-history diversity represented was limited by the small number of donors. Incomplete sequencing was indicated by rarefaction of sorted-subset datasets, despite the large sequencing depth. Larger estimated clonotype richness was generally found for naive subsets than for memory subsets. Clonotypes shared by all four sorted-subset donors showed higher generation probabilities than non-shared clonotypes. Sampling was restricted to blood, and TCR repertoires in tissue are likely to differ from TCR repertoires in blood. Approximately 5% of naive CD4, around 3.5% of naive CD8, 2.3% of memory CD4, and approximately 0.39% of memory CD8 clonotypes were shared across several donors. Pairwise subsampling indicated that sequencing depth was expected to affect the degree of clonotype sharing among donors.

From the germline V gene (reference sequence), CDR1 is LNHDA and CDR2 is SQIVND. Measured from the cysteine to the phenylalanine, the CDR3 is 15 residues long. The CDR3 DNA has 45 bases and is translated from base 1. The junction carries 13 bases between V and J, which are trimmed by 3 bases and 4 bases respectively. Healthy HIV-negative adults with no recently reported acute infections or vaccinations were included as donors. Only Caucasian adults living in Nashville, Tennessee, USA were represented among the donors. CD4+ T cells were enriched through magnetic negative selection, after which naive cells were positively selected on CD45RA and the remaining negative fraction served as the memory subset. After blood collection by leukapheresis, PBMCs were isolated using Ficoll-Histopaque density gradient centrifugation and then cryopreserved in the vapor phase of liquid nitrogen. Analytical flow cytometry was used to check the purity and quantity of every magnetically sorted T cell population. Genomic DNA was isolated from each sorted fraction and quantified by UV absorbance on a Nanodrop 2000c.

Using the deep immunoSEQ assay, multiplex PCR amplified TCR CDR3 regions from genomic DNA. Extracted genomic DNA from each cell subset was distributed evenly across all wells of several immunoSEQ 96-well plates, and each plate was treated as a replicate. Each replicate PCR for sorted subsets received about 200 ng genomic DNA, equal to some 32,000 T cell genomes. Purified libraries were measured with a Qubit 3.0 fluorometer, size-checked on a Bioanalyzer 2100, and measured again with the KAPA Library Quantification kit. Each immunoSEQ 96-well plate was sequenced on its own single-read 150-cycle Illumina NextSeq 550 flow cell. The study's processing was this. Because only junctional sequences without quality scores were contained in the immunoSEQ output, filtering matching that applied to full-length reads could not be performed. To assign V/J genes and CDR3, sequences were annotated against IMGT germline references using PyIR, a Python wrapper for IgBLAST v1.9. Any read was removed if the V/J assignment was weak (E-value above 1e-6), the CDR3 was missing, or the read contained stop codons, out-of-frame junctions, or ambiguous translated residues. V3J clonotypes were defined by identical inferred V gene, J gene, and CDR3 amino acid sequence. To compute the percentage overlap between repertoires, the number of shared unique clonotypes was divided by the size of the smaller repertoire. RTK rarefaction, the Chao1 estimator, and Recon v2.1 estimates of unobserved clonotypes were used to assess repertoire richness. For all TCRbeta clonotypes obtained by the gDNA method from a handful of donors, generation probabilities were computed with OLGA. The source is immuneACCESS, and TCRdb retained only in-frame sequences with V and J called. Part of the clones is not carried over; for the studies checked, unresolved V genes explain less than half of this, and the remainder is unexplained. For V, J and clone size, that table is used; D and trimming come from the DNA. The sample includes roughly 2.5 million clones, with approximately 90% observed a single time. Around 0.14% of the sample is in the top ten clones.

Worth noting for this clone: Its recognized antigen is unknown. There are no base qualities to consult, and no much larger clone falls within one base.

The chain employs TRBV19 and TRBJ1-5; the D gene is unclear. The sequenced sample consisted of naive CD4+ T cells sorted from blood. The sample's cell subset or site label, decoded: CD45RA+ positively selected. The clonotype originates from a man younger than 35 in good health. The CDR3 region reads CASSIDSLNNQPQHF. The DNA is as follows: TGTGCCAGTAGTATCGACTCTCTTAATAATCAGCCCCAGCATTTT.